One T cell receptor beta chain is described in this entry. Trimming removed 1 base from V and 3 bases from J; junction bases left unmatched: 9. The CDR3 totals 15 residues. The germline V gene has CDR1 SQVTM and CDR2 ANQGSEA. The data were obtained in a study of CD8+ T cells in alopecia areata. cDNA serving as the sequencing template came from extracted, reverse transcribed RNA. Data came from immunoSEQ multiplex PCR; TCRdb stores just in-frame clones and leaves some out. Seen here are some 150,000 clones, approximately 56% observed once, and the top ten hold 35% to 40%. The clonotype comes from a human donor in good health. The sequenced sample was CD8+ T cells sorted from blood. The chain joins TRBV29-1 to TRBJ2-7, with 7 bases aligning to TRBD1. CDR3 sequence: CSVEVWEGGHYEQYF. The CDR3 DNA reads TGCAGCGTTGAAGTTTGGGAAGGGGGCCACTACGAGCAGTACTTC.